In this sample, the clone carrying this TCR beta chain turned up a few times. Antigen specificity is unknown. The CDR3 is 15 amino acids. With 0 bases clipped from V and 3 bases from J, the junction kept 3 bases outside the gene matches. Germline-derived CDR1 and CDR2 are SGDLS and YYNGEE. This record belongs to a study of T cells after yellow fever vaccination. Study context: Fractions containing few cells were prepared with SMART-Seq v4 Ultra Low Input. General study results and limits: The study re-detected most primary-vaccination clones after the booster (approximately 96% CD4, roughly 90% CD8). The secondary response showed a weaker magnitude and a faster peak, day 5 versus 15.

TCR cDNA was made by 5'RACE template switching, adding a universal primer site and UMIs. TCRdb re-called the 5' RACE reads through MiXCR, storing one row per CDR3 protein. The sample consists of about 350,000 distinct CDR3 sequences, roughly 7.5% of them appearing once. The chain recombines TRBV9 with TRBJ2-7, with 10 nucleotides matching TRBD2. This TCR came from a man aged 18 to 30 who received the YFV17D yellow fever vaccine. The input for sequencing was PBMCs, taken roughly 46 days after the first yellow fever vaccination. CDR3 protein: CASSVEAGGNYEQYF. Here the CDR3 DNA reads TGTGCCAGCAGCGTAGAAGCGGGGGGGAACTACGAGCAGTACTTC.